This note documents a single T cell receptor beta chain sequence. This sample is drawn from a study of blood T cell repertoires in COVID-19. The CDR3 runs 16 residues. The germline V gene has CDR1 WNHNN and CDR2 SYGVQD (reference sequence). The trim removed 4 bases at V and 1 base at J, leaving 8 bases unmatched. Measured with immunoSEQ multiplex PCR; TCRdb has only the in-frame clones, and not every one. Among about 250,000 clones listed, less than 85% were seen once. The chain has TRBV10-1 and TRBJ1-1; 8 bases line up with TRBD1. The TCR was taken from an elderly woman with active or convalescent COVID-19. The sample comprised peripheral blood. Here the CDR3 DNA reads TGCGCCAGCAGTGGGGGGACAGGACTTGAGAACACTGAAGCTTTCTTT. Protein product: CASSGGTGLENTEAFF.